This T cell receptor beta chain derives from a study of shared clonotypes between healthy human individuals. Looking at the study overall: There were three CD4 naive, three CD4 memory, two CD8 naive and one CD8 memory plates per donor.

CDR1 is SGHRS and CDR2 is YFSETQ in the germline V gene. The CDR3 has 14 residues. V dropped 3 bases and J dropped 2; count of bases not matched to a gene: 4. Clones were read by immunoSEQ multiplex PCR, and TCRdb kept only the in-frame ones, dropping some. This table holds hundreds of thousands of clones, approximately 79% found once. The sequenced sample consisted of memory CD4+ T cells sorted from blood. Subset reported: CD45RA-negative fraction. The chain is built from TRBV5-1 and TRBJ2-7; 8 nucleotides match TRBD1. This receptor was taken from a woman younger than 45 in good health. CDR3 nucleotide sequence: TGCGCCAGCAGCTACGAACAGGGGGCCTACGAGCAGTACTTC. Amino acids: CASSYEQGAYEQYF. The complete variable domain, with remaining parts taken from reference TRBV5-1 and TRBJ2-7, reads KAGVTQTPRYLIKTRGQQVTLSCSPISGHRSVSWYQQTPGQGLQFLFEYFSETQRNKGNFPGRFSGRQFSNSRSEMNVSTLELGDSALYLCASSYEQGAYEQYFGPGTRLTVT.